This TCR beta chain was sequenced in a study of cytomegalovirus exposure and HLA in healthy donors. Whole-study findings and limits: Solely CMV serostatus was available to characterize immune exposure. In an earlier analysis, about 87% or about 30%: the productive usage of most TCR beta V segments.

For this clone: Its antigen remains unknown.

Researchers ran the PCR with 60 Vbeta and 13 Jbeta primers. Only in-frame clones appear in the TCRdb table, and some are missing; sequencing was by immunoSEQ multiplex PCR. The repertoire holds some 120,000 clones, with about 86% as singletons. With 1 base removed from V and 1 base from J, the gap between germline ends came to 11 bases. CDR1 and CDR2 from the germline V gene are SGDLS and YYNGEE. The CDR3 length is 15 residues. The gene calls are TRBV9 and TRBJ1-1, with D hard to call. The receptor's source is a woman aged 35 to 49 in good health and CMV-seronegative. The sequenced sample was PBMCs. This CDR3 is CASSVLGSGNTEAFF. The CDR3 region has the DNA TGTGCCAGCAGCGTACTGGGGAGTGGGAACACTGAAGCTTTCTTT.